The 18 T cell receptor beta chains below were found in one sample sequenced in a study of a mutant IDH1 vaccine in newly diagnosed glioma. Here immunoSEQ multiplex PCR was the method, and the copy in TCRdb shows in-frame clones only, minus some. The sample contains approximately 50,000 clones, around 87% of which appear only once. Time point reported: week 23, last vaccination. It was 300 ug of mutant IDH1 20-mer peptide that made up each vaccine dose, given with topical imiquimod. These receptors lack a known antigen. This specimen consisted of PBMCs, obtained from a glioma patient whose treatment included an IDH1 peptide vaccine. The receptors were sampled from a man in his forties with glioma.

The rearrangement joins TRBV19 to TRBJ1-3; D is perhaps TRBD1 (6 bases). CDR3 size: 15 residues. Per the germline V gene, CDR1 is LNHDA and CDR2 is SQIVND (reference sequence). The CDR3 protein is CSNGPQGSSGNTIYF. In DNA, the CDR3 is TGTTCGAATGGGCCGCAGGGGAGCTCTGGAAACACCATATATTTT.

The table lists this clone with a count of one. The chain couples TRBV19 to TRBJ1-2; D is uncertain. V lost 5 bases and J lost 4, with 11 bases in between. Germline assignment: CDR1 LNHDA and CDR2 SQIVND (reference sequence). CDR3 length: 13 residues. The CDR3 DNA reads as TGTGCCAGTAGTCCCCGGACGGGCTATGGCTACACCTTC. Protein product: CASSPRTGYGYTF.

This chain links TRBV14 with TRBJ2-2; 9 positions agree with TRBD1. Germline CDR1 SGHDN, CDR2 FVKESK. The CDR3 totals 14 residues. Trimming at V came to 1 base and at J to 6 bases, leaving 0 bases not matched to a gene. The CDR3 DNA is TGTGCCAGCAGCCAAGGGACAGGGGCCGGGGAGCTGTTTTTT. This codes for CASSQGTGAGELFF. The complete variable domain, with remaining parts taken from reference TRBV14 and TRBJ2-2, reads EAGVTQFPSHSVIEKGQTVTLRCDPISGHDNLYWYRRVMGKEIKFLLHFVKESKQDESGMPNNRFLAERTGGTYSTLKVQPAELEDSGVYFCASSQGTGAGELFFGEGSRLTVL.

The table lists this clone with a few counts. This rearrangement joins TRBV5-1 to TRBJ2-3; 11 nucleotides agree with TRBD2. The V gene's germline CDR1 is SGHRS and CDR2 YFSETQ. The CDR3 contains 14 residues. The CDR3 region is CASQLAGGTDTQYF. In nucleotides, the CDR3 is TGCGCTTCCCAACTAGCGGGAGGCACAGATACGCAGTATTTT.

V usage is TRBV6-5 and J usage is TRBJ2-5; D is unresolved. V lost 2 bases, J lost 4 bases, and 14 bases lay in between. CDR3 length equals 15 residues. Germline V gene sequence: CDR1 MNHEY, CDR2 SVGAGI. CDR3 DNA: TGTGCCAGCAGTTACCCATCCGGGCGGTCAGAGACCCAGTACTTC. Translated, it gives CASSYPSGRSETQYF.

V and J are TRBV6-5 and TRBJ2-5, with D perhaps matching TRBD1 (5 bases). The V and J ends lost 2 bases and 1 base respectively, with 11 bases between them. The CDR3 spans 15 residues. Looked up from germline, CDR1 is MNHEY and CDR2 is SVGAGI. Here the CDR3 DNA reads TGTGCCAGCAGTTACGCTTTACAGGCCCAAGAGACCCAGTACTTC. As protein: CASSYALQAQETQYF.

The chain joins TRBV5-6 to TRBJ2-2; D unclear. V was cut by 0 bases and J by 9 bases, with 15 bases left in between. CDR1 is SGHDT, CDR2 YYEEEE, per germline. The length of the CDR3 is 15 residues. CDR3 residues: CASSLGRTIGRELFF. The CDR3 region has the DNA TGTGCCAGCAGCTTGGGAAGGACGATAGGAAGGGAGCTGTTTTTT. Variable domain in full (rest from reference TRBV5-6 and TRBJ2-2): DAGVTQSPTHLIKTRGQQVTLRCSPKSGHDTVSWYQQALGQGPQFIFQYYEEEERQRGNFPDRFSGHQFPNYSSELNVNALLLGDSALYLCASSLGRTIGRELFFGEGSRLTVL.

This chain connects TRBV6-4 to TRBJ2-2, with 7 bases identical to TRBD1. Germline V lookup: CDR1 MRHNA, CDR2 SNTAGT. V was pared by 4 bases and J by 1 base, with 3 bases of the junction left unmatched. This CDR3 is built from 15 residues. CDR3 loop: CASSVAGGNTGELFF. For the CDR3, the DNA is TGTGCCAGCAGTGTGGCAGGGGGGAACACCGGGGAGCTGTTTTTT.

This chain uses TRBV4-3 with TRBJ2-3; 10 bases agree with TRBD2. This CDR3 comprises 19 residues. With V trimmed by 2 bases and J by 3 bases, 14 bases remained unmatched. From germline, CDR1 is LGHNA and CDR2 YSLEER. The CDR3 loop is CASSQIFLLAGVMTDTQYF. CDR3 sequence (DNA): TGCGCCAGCAGCCAAATCTTCCTTCTAGCGGGAGTGATGACAGATACGCAGTATTTT.

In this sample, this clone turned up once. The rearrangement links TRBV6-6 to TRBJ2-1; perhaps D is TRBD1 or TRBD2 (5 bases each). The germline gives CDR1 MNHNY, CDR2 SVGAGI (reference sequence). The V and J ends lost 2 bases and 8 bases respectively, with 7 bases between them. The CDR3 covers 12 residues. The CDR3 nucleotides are TGTGCCAGCAGTTACCGGGACCATGAGCAGTTCTTC. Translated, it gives CASSYRDHEQFF.

This CDR3 reads CASSSTGIRDEQYF. The CDR3 nucleotides are TGCGCCAGCAGCTCAACAGGGATACGGGACGAGCAGTACTTC. The rearrangement links TRBV5-1 to TRBJ2-7; tentative D call: TRBD1 (6 bases). The CDR3 has 14 residues. Germline loops: CDR1 SGHRS, CDR2 YFSETQ. V was trimmed by 3 bases and J by 5 bases, leaving 15 bases between them.

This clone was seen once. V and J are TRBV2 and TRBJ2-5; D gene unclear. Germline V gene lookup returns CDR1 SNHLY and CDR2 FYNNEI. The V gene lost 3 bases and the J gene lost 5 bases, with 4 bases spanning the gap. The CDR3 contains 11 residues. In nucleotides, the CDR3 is TGTGCCAGCAGTGAGTACGAGACCCAGTACTTC. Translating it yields CASSEYETQYF.

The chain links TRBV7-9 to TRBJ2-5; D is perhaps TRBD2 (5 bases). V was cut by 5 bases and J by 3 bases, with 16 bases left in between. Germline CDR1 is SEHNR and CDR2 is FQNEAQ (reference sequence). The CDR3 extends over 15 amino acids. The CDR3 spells CASSPPGIFKETQYF. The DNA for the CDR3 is TGTGCCAGCAGCCCTCCGGGAATTTTTAAAGAGACCCAGTACTTC.

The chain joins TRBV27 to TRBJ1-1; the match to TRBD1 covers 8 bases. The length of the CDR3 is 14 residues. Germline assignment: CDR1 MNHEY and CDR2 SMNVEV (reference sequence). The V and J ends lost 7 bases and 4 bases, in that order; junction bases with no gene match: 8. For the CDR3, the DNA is TGTGCCAGCACGGAGACAGGGGTGGGCACTGAAGCTTTCTTT. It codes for CASTETGVGTEAFF.

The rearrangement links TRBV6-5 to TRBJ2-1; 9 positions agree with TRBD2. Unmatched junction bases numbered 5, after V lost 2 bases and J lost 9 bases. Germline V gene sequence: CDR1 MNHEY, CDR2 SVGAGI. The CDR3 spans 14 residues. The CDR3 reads CASSYAGGPGEQFF. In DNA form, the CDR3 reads TGTGCCAGCAGTTACGCGGGAGGGCCCGGTGAGCAGTTCTTC.

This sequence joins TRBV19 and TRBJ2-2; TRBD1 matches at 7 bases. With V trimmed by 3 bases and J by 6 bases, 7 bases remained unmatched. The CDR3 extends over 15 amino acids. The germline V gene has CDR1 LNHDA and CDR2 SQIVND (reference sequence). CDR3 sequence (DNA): TGTGCCAGTAGTATTCCTAGGGGGCGCCCCGGGGAGCTGTTTTTT. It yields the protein CASSIPRGRPGELFF.

The CDR3 loop is CASTKQGAGTDTQYF. Written as DNA, the CDR3 is TGCGCCAGCACCAAACAGGGGGCAGGCACAGATACGCAGTATTTT. V usage is TRBV5-1 and J usage is TRBJ2-3, with 9 bases that match TRBD1. Germline values: CDR1 SGHRS, CDR2 YFSETQ. The CDR3 totals 15 residues. V was clipped by 6 bases and J by 1 base; unmatched bases: 6.

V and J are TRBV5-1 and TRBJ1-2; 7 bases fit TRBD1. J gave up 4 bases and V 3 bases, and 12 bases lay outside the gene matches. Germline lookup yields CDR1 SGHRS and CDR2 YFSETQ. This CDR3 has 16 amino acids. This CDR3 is CASSSPSGTEIYGYTF. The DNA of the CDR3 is TGCGCCAGCAGCTCCCCATCCGGGACAGAGATCTATGGCTACACCTTC.